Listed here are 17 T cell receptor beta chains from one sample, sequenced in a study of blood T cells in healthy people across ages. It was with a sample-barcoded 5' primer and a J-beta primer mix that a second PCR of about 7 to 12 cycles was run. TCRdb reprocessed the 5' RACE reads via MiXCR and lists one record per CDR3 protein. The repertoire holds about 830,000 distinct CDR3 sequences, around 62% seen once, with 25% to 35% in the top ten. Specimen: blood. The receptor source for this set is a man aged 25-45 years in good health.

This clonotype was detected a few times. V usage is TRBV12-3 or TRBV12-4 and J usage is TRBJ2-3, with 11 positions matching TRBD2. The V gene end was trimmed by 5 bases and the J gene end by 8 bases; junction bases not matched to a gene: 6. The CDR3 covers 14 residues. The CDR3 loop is CASSLGLAGSTQYF. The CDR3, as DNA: TGTGCCAGCAGTCTAGGACTAGCGGGTAGTACGCAGTATTTT.

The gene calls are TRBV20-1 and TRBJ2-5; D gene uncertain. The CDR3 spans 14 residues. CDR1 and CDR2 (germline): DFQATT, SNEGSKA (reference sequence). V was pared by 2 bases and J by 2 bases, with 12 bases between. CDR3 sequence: CSARMQVPQETQYF. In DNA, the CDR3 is TGCAGTGCTAGAATGCAGGTCCCTCAAGAGACCCAGTACTTC.

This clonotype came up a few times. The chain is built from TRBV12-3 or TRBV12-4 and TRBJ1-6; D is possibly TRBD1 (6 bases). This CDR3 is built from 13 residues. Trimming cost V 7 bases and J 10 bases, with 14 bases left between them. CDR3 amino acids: CASIYREGSPLHF. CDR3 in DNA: TGTGCCAGCATTTACAGGGAAGGATCACCCCTCCACTTT.

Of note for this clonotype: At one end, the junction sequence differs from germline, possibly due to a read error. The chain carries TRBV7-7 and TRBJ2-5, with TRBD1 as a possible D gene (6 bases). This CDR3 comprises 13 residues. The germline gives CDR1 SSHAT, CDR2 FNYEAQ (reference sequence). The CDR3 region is CASSADRKETQYF. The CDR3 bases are TGTGCTAGCAGCGCCGACAGGAAAGAGACCCAGTACTTC.

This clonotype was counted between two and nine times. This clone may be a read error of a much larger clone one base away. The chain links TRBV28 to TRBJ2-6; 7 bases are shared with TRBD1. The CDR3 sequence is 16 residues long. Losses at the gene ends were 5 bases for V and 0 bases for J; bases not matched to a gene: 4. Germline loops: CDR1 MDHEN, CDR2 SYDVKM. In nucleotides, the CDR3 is TGTGCCAGCAGTGGGGGACAGCGCTCTGGGGCCAACGTCCTGACTTTC. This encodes CASSGGQRSGANVLTF.

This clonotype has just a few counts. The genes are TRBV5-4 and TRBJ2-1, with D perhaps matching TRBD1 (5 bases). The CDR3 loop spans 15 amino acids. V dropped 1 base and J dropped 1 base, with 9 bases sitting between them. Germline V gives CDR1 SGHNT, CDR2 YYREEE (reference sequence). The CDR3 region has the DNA TGTGCCAGCAGCTTGCAGGGCCGGTCCTACAATGAGCAGTTCTTC. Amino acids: CASSLQGRSYNEQFF.

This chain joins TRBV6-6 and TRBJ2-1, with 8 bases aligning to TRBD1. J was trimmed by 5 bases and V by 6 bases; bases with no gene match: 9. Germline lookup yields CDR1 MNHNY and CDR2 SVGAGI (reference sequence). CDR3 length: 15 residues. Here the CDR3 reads CASSHRQGSDNEQFF. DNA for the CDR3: TGTGCCAGCAGCCACCGACAGGGGTCGGACAATGAGCAGTTCTTC.

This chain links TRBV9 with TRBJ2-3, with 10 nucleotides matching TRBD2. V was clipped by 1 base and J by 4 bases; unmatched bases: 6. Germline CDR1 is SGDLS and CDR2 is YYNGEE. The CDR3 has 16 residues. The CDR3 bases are TGTGCCAGCAGCGTACAACTAGCGGGGATTTCAGATACGCAGTATTTT. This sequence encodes CASSVQLAGISDTQYF.

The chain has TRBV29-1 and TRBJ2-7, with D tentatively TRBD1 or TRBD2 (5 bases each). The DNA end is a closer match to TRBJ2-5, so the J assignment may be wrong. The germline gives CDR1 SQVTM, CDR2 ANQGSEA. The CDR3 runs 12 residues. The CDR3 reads CSVGEGRETQYF. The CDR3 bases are TGCAGCGTTGGAGAGGGGCGTGAGACCCAGTACTTC.

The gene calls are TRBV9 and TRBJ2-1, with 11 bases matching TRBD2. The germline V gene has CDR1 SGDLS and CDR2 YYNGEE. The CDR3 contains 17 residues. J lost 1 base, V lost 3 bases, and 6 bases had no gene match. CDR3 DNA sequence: TGTGCCAGCAGCGCCACTAGCGGGGGAACTTCCTACAATGAGCAGTTCTTC. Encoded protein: CASSATSGGTSYNEQFF.

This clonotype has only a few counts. In DNA, the CDR3 is TGCGCCAGCAGCCTAATACGGACGGATTCCTACGAGCAGTACTTC. Its translation is CASSLIRTDSYEQYF. The chain recombines TRBV5-1 with TRBJ2-7; D is unresolved. The CDR3 is 15 residues long. V was trimmed by 4 bases and J by 1 base, leaving 15 bases between them. The germline gives CDR1 SGHRS, CDR2 YFSETQ.

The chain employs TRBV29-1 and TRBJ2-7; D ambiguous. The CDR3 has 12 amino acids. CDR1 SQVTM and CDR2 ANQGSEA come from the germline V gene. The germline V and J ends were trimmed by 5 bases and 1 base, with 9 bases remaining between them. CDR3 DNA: TGCAGCGTTTCCCAGACATCCTACGAGCAGTACTTC. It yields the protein CSVSQTSYEQYF.

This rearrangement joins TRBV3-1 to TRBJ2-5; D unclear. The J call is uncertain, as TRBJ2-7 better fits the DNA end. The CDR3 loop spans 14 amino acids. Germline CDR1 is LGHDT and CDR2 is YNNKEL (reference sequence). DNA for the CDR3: TGTGCCAGCAGCAACGCCCATAGCCGCTACGAGCAGTACTTC. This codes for CASSNAHSRYEQYF.

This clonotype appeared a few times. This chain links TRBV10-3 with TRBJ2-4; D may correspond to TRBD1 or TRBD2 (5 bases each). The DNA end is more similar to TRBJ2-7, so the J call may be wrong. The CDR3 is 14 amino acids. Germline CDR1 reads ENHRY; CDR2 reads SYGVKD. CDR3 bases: TGTGCCATCAGTGAGTCAACGGGGCCCTACGAGCAGTACTTC. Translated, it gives CAISESTGPYEQYF.

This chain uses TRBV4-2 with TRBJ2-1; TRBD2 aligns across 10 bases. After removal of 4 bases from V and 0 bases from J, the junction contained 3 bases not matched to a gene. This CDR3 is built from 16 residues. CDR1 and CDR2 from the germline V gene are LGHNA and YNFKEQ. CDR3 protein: CASSLAGGGSYNEQFF. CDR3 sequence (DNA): TGTGCCAGCAGCCTAGCGGGGGGAGGCTCCTACAATGAGCAGTTCTTC.

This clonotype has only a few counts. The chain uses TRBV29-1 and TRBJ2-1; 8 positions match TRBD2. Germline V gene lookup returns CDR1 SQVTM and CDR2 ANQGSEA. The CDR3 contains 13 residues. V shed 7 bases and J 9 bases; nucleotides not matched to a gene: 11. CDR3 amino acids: CSGQEVGGAEQFF. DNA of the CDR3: TGCAGCGGTCAAGAGGTCGGGGGGGCTGAGCAGTTCTTC.

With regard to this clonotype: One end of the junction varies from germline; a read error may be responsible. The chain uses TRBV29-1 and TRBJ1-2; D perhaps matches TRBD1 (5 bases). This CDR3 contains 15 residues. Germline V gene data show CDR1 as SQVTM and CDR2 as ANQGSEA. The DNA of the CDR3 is TGTAGCGTTGATCCCCCCGGGGGATTGGACTATGGCTACACCTTC. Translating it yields CSVDPPGGLDYGYTF.